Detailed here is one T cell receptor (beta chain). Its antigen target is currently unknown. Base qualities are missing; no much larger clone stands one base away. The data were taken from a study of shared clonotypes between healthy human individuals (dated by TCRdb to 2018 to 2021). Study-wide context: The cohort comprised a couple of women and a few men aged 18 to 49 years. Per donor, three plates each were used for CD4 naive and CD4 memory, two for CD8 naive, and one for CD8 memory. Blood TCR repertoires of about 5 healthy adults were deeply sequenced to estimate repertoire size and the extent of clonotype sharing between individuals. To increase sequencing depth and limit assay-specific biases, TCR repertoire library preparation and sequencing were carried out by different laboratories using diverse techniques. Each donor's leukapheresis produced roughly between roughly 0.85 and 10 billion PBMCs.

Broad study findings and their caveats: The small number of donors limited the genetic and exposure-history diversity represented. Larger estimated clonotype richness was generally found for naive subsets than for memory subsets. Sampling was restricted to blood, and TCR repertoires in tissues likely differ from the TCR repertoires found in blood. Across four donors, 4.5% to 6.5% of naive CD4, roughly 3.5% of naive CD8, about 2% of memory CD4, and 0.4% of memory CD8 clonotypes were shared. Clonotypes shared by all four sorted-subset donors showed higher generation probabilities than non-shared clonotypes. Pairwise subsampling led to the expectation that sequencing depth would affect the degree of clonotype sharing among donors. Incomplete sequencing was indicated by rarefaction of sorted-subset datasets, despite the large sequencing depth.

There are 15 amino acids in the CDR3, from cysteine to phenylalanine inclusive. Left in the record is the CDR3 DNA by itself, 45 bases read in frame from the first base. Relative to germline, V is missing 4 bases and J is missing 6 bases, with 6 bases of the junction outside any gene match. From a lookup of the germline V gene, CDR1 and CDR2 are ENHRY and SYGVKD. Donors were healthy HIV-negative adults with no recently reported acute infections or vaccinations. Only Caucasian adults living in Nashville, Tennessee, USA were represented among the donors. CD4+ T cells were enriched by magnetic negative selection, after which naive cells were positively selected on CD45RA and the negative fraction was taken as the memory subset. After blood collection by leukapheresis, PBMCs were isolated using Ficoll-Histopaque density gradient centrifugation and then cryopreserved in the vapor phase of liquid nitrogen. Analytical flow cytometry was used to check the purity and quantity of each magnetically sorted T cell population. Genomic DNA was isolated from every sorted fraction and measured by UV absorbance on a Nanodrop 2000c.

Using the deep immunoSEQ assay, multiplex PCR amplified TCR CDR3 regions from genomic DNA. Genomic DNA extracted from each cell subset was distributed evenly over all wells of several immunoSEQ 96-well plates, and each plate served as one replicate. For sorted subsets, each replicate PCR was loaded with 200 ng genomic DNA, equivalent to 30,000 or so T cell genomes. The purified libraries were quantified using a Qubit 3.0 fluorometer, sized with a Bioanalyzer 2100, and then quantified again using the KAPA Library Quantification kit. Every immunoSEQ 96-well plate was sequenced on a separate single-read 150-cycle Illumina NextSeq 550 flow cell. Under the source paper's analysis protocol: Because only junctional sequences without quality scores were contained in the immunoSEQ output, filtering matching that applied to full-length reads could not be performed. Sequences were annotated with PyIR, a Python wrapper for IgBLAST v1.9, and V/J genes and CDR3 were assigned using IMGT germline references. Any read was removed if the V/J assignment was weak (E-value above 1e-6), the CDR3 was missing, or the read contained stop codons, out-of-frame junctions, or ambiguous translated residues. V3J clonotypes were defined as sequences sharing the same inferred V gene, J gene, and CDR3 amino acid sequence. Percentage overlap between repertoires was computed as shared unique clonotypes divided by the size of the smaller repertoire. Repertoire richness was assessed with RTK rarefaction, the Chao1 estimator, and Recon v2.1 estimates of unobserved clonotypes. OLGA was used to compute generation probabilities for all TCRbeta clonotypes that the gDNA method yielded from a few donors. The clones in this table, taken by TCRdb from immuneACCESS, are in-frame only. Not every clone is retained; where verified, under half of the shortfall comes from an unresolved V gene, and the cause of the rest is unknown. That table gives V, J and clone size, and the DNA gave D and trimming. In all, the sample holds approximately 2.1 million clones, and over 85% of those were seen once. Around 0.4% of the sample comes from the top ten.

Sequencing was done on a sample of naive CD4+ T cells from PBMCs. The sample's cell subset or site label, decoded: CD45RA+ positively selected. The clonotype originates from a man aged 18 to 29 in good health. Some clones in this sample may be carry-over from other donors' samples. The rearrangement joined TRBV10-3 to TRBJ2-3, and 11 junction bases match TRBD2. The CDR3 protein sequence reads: CAISVSSGRSDTQYF. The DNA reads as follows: TGTGCCATCAGTGTCTCTAGCGGGAGGTCGGATACGCAGTATTTT.